The 27 T cell receptor beta chains listed next were all sequenced from one sample in a study of T cells in Graves' hyperthyroidism and ophthalmopathy. RNA transcripts served as the template for amplifying TCR beta CDR3 regions. A first-round RT-PCR of the TCR CDR3 used the HTBI primer set. TCRdb re-analysed the multiplex PCR reads in MiXCR, keeping a single row per CDR3 protein. The sample shows 280,000 or so distinct CDR3 sequences, about 16% of them seen only once. The sample comprised blood. These receptor sequences come from a woman between 45 and 60 years old with Graves' hyperthyroidism that later progressed to Graves' ophthalmopathy.

This clonotype was recorded many times. This chain links TRBV12-3 or TRBV12-4 with TRBJ2-7, with a weak D call TRBD2 (5 bases). The CDR3 runs to 14 residues. Trimming cost V 5 bases and J 4 bases, with 15 bases left between them. CDR3 amino acids: CASSPHGSGYEQYF. In DNA, the CDR3 is TGTGCCAGCAGTCCCCATGGGAGTGGGTACGAGCAGTACTTC.

Ten or more counts support this clonotype. CDR3: CASSGLAGGPGEQFF. The CDR3 DNA sequence: TGTGCCAGCAGTGGGCTAGCGGGAGGGCCTGGTGAGCAGTTCTTC. The gene calls are TRBV2 and TRBJ2-1, with TRBD2 identical over 12 bases. With V trimmed by 4 bases and J by 9 bases, 7 bases remained unmatched. The germline CDR1 and CDR2 sequences are SNHLY and FYNNEI. The CDR3 contains 15 residues.

In this sample, this clonotype turned up many times. The J gene is TRBJ2-3, the V gene TRBV11-2, with D perhaps TRBD2 (6 bases). Germline CDR1 SGHAT, CDR2 FQNNGV. This CDR3 is 17 amino acids long. V dropped 1 base and J dropped 1 base, with 15 bases sitting between them. The DNA of the CDR3 is TGTGCCAGCAGCTTAGTCGGCCTAGCGTACCGCACAGATACGCAGTATTTT. It yields the protein CASSLVGLAYRTDTQYF. Based on the CDR3 plus reference TRBV11-2 and TRBJ2-3, the full variable domain is EAGVAQSPRYKIIEKRQSVAFWCNPISGHATLYWYQQILGQGPKLLIQFQNNGVVDDSQLPKDRFSAERLKGVDSTLKIQPAKLEDSAVYLCASSLVGLAYRTDTQYFGPGTRLTVL.

This chain connects TRBV2 to TRBJ1-2; 8 bases agree with TRBD1. CDR3 length: 12 amino acids. Germline loops: CDR1 SNHLY, CDR2 FYNNEI. V was pared by 8 bases and J by 5 bases, with 4 bases of the junction left unmatched. DNA for the CDR3: TGTGCCAGCCAAGACAGGGGATATGGCTACACCTTC. Its protein is CASQDRGYGYTF.

This clonotype occurred many times. The genes are TRBV6-1 and TRBJ1-1; 8 bases agree with TRBD1. The CDR3 length is 14 residues. V was clipped by 7 bases and J by 4 bases; unmatched bases: 8. Germline V gene sequence: CDR1 MNHNS, CDR2 SASEGT. In nucleotides, the CDR3 is TGTGCCAGCAAGAGGACAGGGCTCGGCACTGAAGCTTTCTTT. Residues: CASKRTGLGTEAFF.

In DNA form, the CDR3 reads TGTGCCAGCAGCGTAGAGGGTAGCGGGAGAACGGAGACCCAGTACTTC. Its translation: CASSVEGSGRTETQYF. The V gene is TRBV9, the J gene TRBJ2-5; 9 bases are shared with TRBD2. This CDR3 comprises 16 residues. V shed 0 bases, J shed 5 bases, and the junction held 8 bases outside the gene matches. The germline gives CDR1 SGDLS, CDR2 YYNGEE. Full variable domain (rest looked up from reference TRBV9 and TRBJ2-5): DSGVTQTPKHLITATGQRVTLRCSPRSGDLSVYWYQQSLDQGLQFLIQYYNGEERAKGNILERFSAQQFPDLHSELNLSSLELGDSALYFCASSVEGSGRTETQYFGPGTRLLVL.

Many counts were recorded for this clonotype. The gene calls are TRBV11-2 and TRBJ2-7; 9 bases line up with TRBD1. CDR3 length: 13 amino acids. Germline loops: CDR1 SGHAT, CDR2 FQNNGV. Trimming cost V 4 bases and J 7 bases; bases outside gene matches: 5. CDR3 loop: CASSYGTGIEQYF. CDR3 coding DNA: TGTGCCAGCAGCTACGGGACAGGGATAGAGCAGTACTTC.

The J gene is TRBJ2-4, the V gene TRBV20-1, with 12 bases fitting TRBD2. Germline V gene lookup returns CDR1 DFQATT and CDR2 SNEGSKA (reference sequence). V was pared by 1 base and J by 5 bases, with 9 bases of the junction left unmatched. The CDR3 has 17 amino acids. The CDR3: CSARVSSGRALENIQYF. DNA of the CDR3: TGCAGTGCTAGAGTTTCTAGCGGGAGGGCCCTCGAAAACATTCAGTACTTC.

The chain joins TRBV9 to TRBJ2-5; possibly TRBD1 or TRBD2 for D (5 bases each). From germline, CDR1 is SGDLS and CDR2 YYNGEE. Trimming removed 0 bases from V and 7 bases from J, with 16 bases in between. The CDR3 is made up of 15 amino acids. CDR3 protein: CASSVAGTGKRTQYF. CDR3 coding DNA: TGTGCCAGCAGCGTAGCCGGGACGGGCAAGCGGACCCAGTACTTC.

This clonotype was observed many times. The chain carries TRBV20-1 and TRBJ2-1; the D gene could be TRBD1 or TRBD2 (5 bases each). The CDR3 sequence is 11 residues long. The V and J ends lost 4 bases and 9 bases respectively, with 10 bases between them. Per the germline V gene, CDR1 is DFQATT and CDR2 is SNEGSKA (reference sequence). The CDR3: CSANRDLEQFF. For the CDR3, the DNA is TGCAGTGCTAACCGGGACCTTGAGCAGTTCTTC.

This clonotype has ten or more counts. The chain joins TRBV28 to TRBJ2-5; weak D call: TRBD1 (6 bases). Looked up from germline, CDR1 is MDHEN and CDR2 is SYDVKM. V was clipped by 7 bases and J by 1 base, with 10 bases between them. The CDR3 loop spans 13 amino acids. CDR3 protein: CASTQGGQETQYF. The CDR3 bases are TGTGCCAGCACCCAAGGGGGCCAAGAGACCCAGTACTTC.

This clonotype was observed a handful of times. The V and J genes are TRBV15 and TRBJ1-1; D not certain. The CDR3 length is 13 residues. CDR1 is LNHNV, CDR2 YYDKDF, per germline (reference sequence). The V and J ends lost 5 bases and 1 base respectively, with 8 bases between them. DNA of the CDR3: TGTGCCACCAGCCTGACGGCGAACACTGAAGCTTTCTTT. It codes for CATSLTANTEAFF.

This clonotype occurred a few times. The chain carries TRBV5-1 and TRBJ1-1; D is perhaps TRBD1 (6 bases). The CDR3 totals 15 residues. From germline, CDR1 is SGHRS and CDR2 YFSETQ. Trimming shortened V by 2 bases and J by 2 bases, and 13 bases separated the two germline ends. In DNA form, the CDR3 reads TGCGCCAGCAGCTTCTGGACAGACCAAAACACTGAAGCTTTCTTT. Encoded protein: CASSFWTDQNTEAFF.

This clonotype showed up many times. The chain carries TRBV6-2 or TRBV6-3 and TRBJ2-1; maybe TRBD1 (6 bases). This CDR3 is 15 amino acids long. V lost 6 bases and J 4 bases, leaving 16 bases between the germline ends. In germline, CDR1 is MNHEY, CDR2 SVGEGT. As DNA, the CDR3 is TGTGCCAGCAGCATATCGGGACAACCATACAATGAGCAGTTCTTC. Its protein product is CASSISGQPYNEQFF.

In this sample, this clonotype turned up many times. V is TRBV14 and J is TRBJ2-1; 14 nucleotides align to TRBD2. The germline V gene encodes CDR1 SGHDN and CDR2 FVKESK. The junction had 3 bases not matched to a gene; V was cut back by 5 bases and J by 3 bases. The CDR3 runs to 16 residues. The chain's CDR3 is CASSGGTSGGYNEQFF. CDR3 DNA sequence: TGTGCCAGCAGCGGGGGGACTAGCGGGGGCTACAATGAGCAGTTCTTC.

This clonotype was seen repeatedly, ten times or more. The chain is built from TRBV20-1 and TRBJ2-1, with unresolved D. CDR1 and CDR2 (germline): DFQATT, SNEGSKA (reference sequence). The CDR3 runs 16 residues. In DNA, the CDR3 is TGCAGCAGCATCCGGGCCCCAGAGAGCTCCTACAATGAGCAGTTCTTC. It encodes CSSIRAPESSYNEQFF.

This clonotype was recorded at least ten times. The V gene is TRBV24-1, the J gene TRBJ2-1; 9 positions match TRBD1. This CDR3 region has 16 residues. V lost 5 bases to trimming and J lost 5 bases; unmatched junction nucleotides: 9. Germline V CDR1 and CDR2: KGHDR, SFDVKD. The CDR3 protein is CATSGLVGQGHNEQFF. The CDR3, as DNA: TGTGCCACCAGTGGCCTAGTCGGACAGGGGCACAATGAGCAGTTCTTC.

The chain is built from TRBV3-1 and TRBJ2-7; tentatively, D is TRBD1 (6 bases). The CDR3 length is 15 residues. The V and J ends lost 4 bases and 0 bases respectively, with 13 bases between them. Germline CDR1 LGHDT, CDR2 YNNKEL (reference sequence). CDR3 sequence: CASSRGQGSSYEQYF. The CDR3 DNA follows: TGTGCCAGCAGCCGAGGCCAGGGGAGCTCCTACGAGCAGTACTTC.

V gene TRBV19 combines with J gene TRBJ1-1; D might be TRBD1 (6 bases). The length of the CDR3 is 12 residues. Trimming cost V 5 bases and J 11 bases, with 15 bases left between them. Germline CDR1 reads LNHDA; CDR2 reads SQIVND (reference sequence). The CDR3 loop is CASSEYRAGAFF. The CDR3 coding sequence is TGTGCCAGTAGTGAGTACAGGGCGGGGGCTTTCTTT.

The chain couples TRBV5-1 to TRBJ2-7; TRBD2 matches at 8 bases. This CDR3 region has 14 residues. V lost 2 bases and J lost 4; bases outside the gene matches: 5. Per germline, CDR1 SGHRS and CDR2 YFSETQ. The CDR3: CASSFLSGKYEQYF. In DNA form, the CDR3 reads TGCGCCAGCAGCTTCCTTAGCGGGAAGTACGAGCAGTACTTC. Full variable domain (remainder filled in from reference TRBV5-1 and TRBJ2-7): KAGVTQTPRYLIKTRGQQVTLSCSPISGHRSVSWYQQTPGQGLQFLFEYFSETQRNKGNFPGRFSGRQFSNSRSEMNVSTLELGDSALYLCASSFLSGKYEQYFGPGTRLTVT.

This clonotype has more than one count but fewer than ten. This sequence may be a read error, since a much larger clone differs from it by one base. This chain links TRBV5-1 with TRBJ2-1, with 9 positions matching TRBD1. Germline CDR1 SGHRS, CDR2 YFSETQ. The CDR3 has 15 amino acids. DNA for the CDR3: TGCGCCTGCAGCTTCTCGACAGGGGGTTACAATGAGCAGTTCTTC. Its protein is CACSFSTGGYNEQFF. Variable domain in full (rest from reference TRBV5-1 and TRBJ2-1): KAGVTQTPRYLIKTRGQQVTLSCSPISGHRSVSWYQQTPGQGLQFLFEYFSETQRNKGNFPGRFSGRQFSNSRSEMNVSTLELGDSALYLCACSFSTGGYNEQFFGPGTRLTVL.

At least ten counts were recorded for this clonotype. The genes are TRBV12-3 or TRBV12-4 and TRBJ1-5, with a possible D match to TRBD1 (6 bases). The CDR3 runs 16 residues. V was shortened by 3 bases and J by 3 bases, with 15 bases between the two germline ends. The CDR3 DNA follows: TGTGCCAGCAGTTTGTTCATGGGGGCTAACAATCAGCCCCAGCATTTT. It yields the protein CASSLFMGANNQPQHF.

In this sample, this clonotype turned up many times. This sequence joins TRBV29-1 and TRBJ2-3; 10 nucleotides line up with TRBD2. J lost 2 bases, V lost 3 bases, and 14 bases had no gene match. In germline, CDR1 is SQVTM, CDR2 ANQGSEA. This CDR3 contains 18 residues. CDR3 amino acids: CSVDNEVAGGYPTDTQYF. The CDR3 region has the DNA TGCAGCGTTGACAATGAGGTAGCGGGAGGTTACCCCACAGATACGCAGTATTTT.

This clonotype was picked up many times. The gene calls are TRBV20-1 and TRBJ2-7; no clear D. The CDR3 is 13 residues long. The V end was cut by 1 base, the J end by 9 bases, with 16 bases between. Germline CDR1 is DFQATT and CDR2 is SNEGSKA (reference sequence). The CDR3 here is CSARGAPLRGQYF. CDR3 nucleotide sequence: TGCAGTGCTAGAGGGGCACCACTACGAGGGCAGTACTTC.

About this clonotype itself: It may be a read error: a sequence one base away is much more abundant. The chain links TRBV2 to TRBJ1-5; 9 bases map to TRBD1. Germline V lookup: CDR1 SNHLY, CDR2 FYNNEI. The CDR3 has 13 residues. The DNA for the CDR3 is TGTGCCTCTGGGACAGGGTTGAATCAGCCCCAGAATTTT. As protein: CASGTGLNQPQNF.

This clonotype has ten or more counts. V usage is TRBV11-2 and J usage is TRBJ2-4; tentatively, D is TRBD1 or TRBD2 (5 bases each). This CDR3 has 15 amino acids. V was shortened by 5 bases and J by 0 bases, with 11 bases between the two germline ends. Germline CDR1 reads SGHAT; CDR2 reads FQNNGV. CDR3 nucleotides: TGTGCCAGCAGCGTCGCCGGGACAGCCAAAAACATTCAGTACTTC. Its protein product is CASSVAGTAKNIQYF.

At least ten counts were recorded for this clonotype. The chain is built from TRBV29-1 and TRBJ2-2, with 7 bases that match TRBD2. V lost 3 bases to trimming and J lost 4 bases; unmatched junction nucleotides: 5. The CDR3 covers 14 residues. Looked up from germline, CDR1 is SQVTM and CDR2 is ANQGSEA. DNA for the CDR3: TGCAGCGTTGATCAAAGCGGGGCCACCGGGGAGCTGTTTTTT. It codes for CSVDQSGATGELFF.